This TCR beta chain was recovered during a study of response to subunit inactivated influenza vaccine. Via MiXCR, TCRdb re-called the RT-PCR reads, giving one row per CDR3 protein. The sample lists 400,000 to 650,000 distinct CDR3 sequences, roughly 7.9% occurring once. This clonotype was picked up a small number of times. Its cognate antigen is unknown. Regarding the study as a whole: Authors proposed each seasonal influenza vaccination draws in few new T cells.

This CDR3 comprises 14 residues. Trimming left V 3 bases short and J 9 bases short, with 12 bases between. CDR1 and CDR2 (germline): LGHNA, YSLEER. The starting material was PBMCs from blood, obtained less than 30 months after vaccination. The source of this sequence is a man in his fifties or sixties who received an inactivated influenza vaccine. The V call is TRBV4-3, the J call TRBJ1-6; D call uncertain. CDR3 amino acids: CASSQDVSSSPLHF. The CDR3 bases are TGCGCCAGCAGCCAGGACGTTTCAAGTTCACCCCTCCACTTT.